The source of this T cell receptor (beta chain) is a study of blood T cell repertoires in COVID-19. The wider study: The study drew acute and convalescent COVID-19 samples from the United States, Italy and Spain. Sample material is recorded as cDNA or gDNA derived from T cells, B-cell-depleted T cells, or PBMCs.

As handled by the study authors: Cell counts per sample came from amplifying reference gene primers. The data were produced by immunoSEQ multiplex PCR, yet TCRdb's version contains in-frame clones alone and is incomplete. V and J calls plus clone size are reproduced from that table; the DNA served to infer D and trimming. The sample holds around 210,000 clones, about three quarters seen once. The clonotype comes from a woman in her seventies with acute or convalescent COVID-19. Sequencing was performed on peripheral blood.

The CDR3 loop reads CASSFPIRGSGRAGSYEQYF. CDR3 coding DNA: TGTGCCAGCAGTTTCCCCATCCGGGGTAGCGGGAGGGCCGGGTCCTACGAGCAGTACTTC. V and J are TRBV28 and TRBJ2-7; TRBD2 matches 11 bases. V dropped 3 bases and J dropped 1; count of bases not matched to a gene: 17. The germline gives CDR1 MDHEN, CDR2 SYDVKM. The CDR3 spans 20 residues.